What follows are 28 T cell receptor beta chains derived from one specimen sequenced in a study of cytomegalovirus exposure and HLA in healthy donors. Vbeta (60) and Jbeta (13) primers were used in the PCR. Clones were read by immunoSEQ multiplex PCR, and TCRdb kept only the in-frame ones, dropping some. The data contain 150,000 to 180,000 clones, roughly 84% of them seen just once; the ten biggest clones take up 2% to 2.5%. The sequenced sample consisted of PBMCs. The origin of the receptors is a woman under 30 in good health and CMV-seronegative.

The chain carries TRBV27 and TRBJ2-7, with 9 bases matching TRBD2. CDR1 and CDR2 from the germline V gene are MNHEY and SMNVEV (reference sequence). With 8 bases clipped from V and 2 bases from J, the junction kept 16 bases outside the gene matches. CDR3 length equals 17 residues. The CDR3 DNA follows: TGTGCCAGCCCCAGGAGGATAGGGGCGGGAGGGCCCTACGAGCAGTACTTC. It yields the protein CASPRRIGAGGPYEQYF.

This rearrangement joins TRBV25-1 to TRBJ1-1, with TRBD1 matching 10 bases. This CDR3 contains 14 residues. V shed 0 bases and J 7 bases; nucleotides not matched to a gene: 2. CDR1 is MGHDK and CDR2 is SYGVNS in the germline V gene. CDR3 in amino acids: CASSEYRDRGEAFF. The CDR3 nucleotides read TGTGCCAGCAGTGAATATAGGGACAGGGGTGAAGCTTTCTTT.

The chain is built from TRBV6-5 and TRBJ1-2; D gene uncertain. V was trimmed by 0 bases and J by 3 bases, leaving 8 bases between them. The V gene's germline CDR1 is MNHEY and CDR2 SVGAGI. The CDR3 runs 14 residues. The CDR3 bases are TGTGCCAGCAGTTACTCTGGGCCGGACTATGGCTACACCTTC. As protein: CASSYSGPDYGYTF.

V gene TRBV27 combines with J gene TRBJ2-7; the match to TRBD2 covers 14 bases. The trim removed 5 bases at V and 3 bases at J, leaving 9 bases unmatched. The CDR3 loop spans 17 amino acids. Germline lookup yields CDR1 MNHEY and CDR2 SMNVEV (reference sequence). The CDR3, as DNA: TGTGCCAGCAGTGCGAGCGGACTAGCGGGAGGCGACTACGAGCAGTACTTC. Its protein product is CASSASGLAGGDYEQYF.

This clone was counted once. For the CDR3, the DNA is TGTGCCAGCAGCGTAGACGGGTCCACTGATGAAAAACTGTTTTTT. Translating gives CASSVDGSTDEKLFF. The chain is built from TRBV9 and TRBJ1-4; D remains unclear. This CDR3 is 15 amino acids long. Germline loops: CDR1 SGDLS, CDR2 YYNGEE. V lost 0 bases and J lost 6, with 12 bases in between.

The rearrangement links TRBV4-3 to TRBJ2-2, with D possibly TRBD1 on 5 matching bases. Germline CDR1 LGHNA, CDR2 YSLEER. The V and J ends lost 0 bases and 5 bases respectively, with 7 bases between them. The length of the CDR3 is 14 residues. The CDR3 sequence is CASSQDRGTGELFF. CDR3 coding DNA: TGCGCCAGCAGCCAAGATAGGGGAACCGGGGAGCTGTTTTTT.

The V and J genes are TRBV9 and TRBJ2-7; D ambiguous. The germline V gene has CDR1 SGDLS and CDR2 YYNGEE. V lost 4 bases, J lost 2 bases, and 16 bases lay in between. CDR3 length equals 15 residues. Here the CDR3 reads CASSPLGTDTYEQYF. For the CDR3, the DNA is TGTGCCAGCAGCCCTCTAGGAACGGATACCTACGAGCAGTACTTC.

The V and J genes are TRBV4-2 and TRBJ2-4, with 7 nucleotides matching TRBD2. The V segment lost 0 bases and the J segment 3 bases; nucleotides outside the gene matches: 8. The CDR3 consists of 17 residues. The germline V gene encodes CDR1 LGHNA and CDR2 YNFKEQ. CDR3: CASSQEWLAVNKNIQYF. CDR3 in DNA: TGTGCCAGCAGCCAAGAATGGCTAGCGGTAAACAAAAACATTCAGTACTTC.

V is TRBV5-1 and J is TRBJ2-7; 7 bases are shared with TRBD1. The V gene's germline CDR1 is SGHRS and CDR2 YFSETQ. The CDR3 covers 14 residues. After removal of 4 bases from V and 0 bases from J, the junction contained 4 bases not matched to a gene. The DNA of the CDR3 is TGCGCCAGCAGCGATCGACAGGGCTCCTACGAGCAGTACTTC. Amino acids: CASSDRQGSYEQYF.

The chain is built from TRBV5-6 and TRBJ2-7, with 8 bases that match TRBD2. Per germline, CDR1 SGHDT and CDR2 YYEEEE. Germline trimming cut 3 bases from V and 6 bases from J; bases unmatched to any gene: 11. This CDR3 is 15 amino acids long. Here the CDR3 DNA reads TGTGCCAGCAGCTGGACCGGGGGGGCGCCAGGCGAGCAGTACTTC. It codes for CASSWTGGAPGEQYF.

This clone has just a few counts. The chain links TRBV5-4 to TRBJ2-2; the D gene is possibly TRBD1 (5 bases). Germline CDR1 and CDR2: SGHNT and YYREEE (reference sequence). V lost 0 bases and J lost 0, with 9 bases in between. This CDR3 has 16 amino acids. Here the CDR3 reads CASSLGGRSNTGELFF. CDR3 sequence (DNA): TGTGCCAGCAGCTTGGGGGGCAGGTCGAACACCGGGGAGCTGTTTTTT.

The genes are TRBV18 and TRBJ2-1; 11 bases fit TRBD2. This CDR3 has 15 residues. Germline CDR1 and CDR2: KGHSH and LQKENI. After removal of 1 base from V and 6 bases from J, the junction contained 2 bases not matched to a gene. The CDR3 here is CASSPRTSGGNEQFF. DNA for the CDR3: TGTGCCAGCTCACCACGCACTAGCGGGGGCAATGAGCAGTTCTTC.

The chain couples TRBV5-1 to TRBJ2-7, with D possibly TRBD1 on 6 matching bases. The CDR3 covers 15 residues. Germline-derived CDR1 and CDR2 are SGHRS and YFSETQ. V lost 2 bases and J 1 base, leaving 13 bases between the germline ends. The CDR3 DNA sequence: TGCGCCAGCAGCTTTACGGACAGTGTGTCCTACGAGCAGTACTTC. It codes for CASSFTDSVSYEQYF. The entire variable domain, with the rest obtained from reference TRBV5-1 and TRBJ2-7, is as follows: KAGVTQTPRYLIKTRGQQVTLSCSPISGHRSVSWYQQTPGQGLQFLFEYFSETQRNKGNFPGRFSGRQFSNSRSEMNVSTLELGDSALYLCASSFTDSVSYEQYFGPGTRLTVT.

CDR3 sequence: CAISSREISYEQYF. CDR3 DNA sequence: TGTGCCATCTCAAGTCGGGAGATCTCCTACGAGCAGTACTTC. The rearrangement links TRBV28 to TRBJ2-7, with D possibly TRBD2 on 6 matching bases. Trimming took 10 bases from V and 0 from J, leaving 16 bases between them. The CDR3 covers 14 residues. Germline values: CDR1 MDHEN, CDR2 SYDVKM.

This chain uses TRBV16 with TRBJ2-7; TRBD1 matches at 8 bases. The CDR3 is 15 residues long. Germline V CDR1 and CDR2: KGHSY, FQNENV. Trimming cost V 6 bases and J 0 bases; bases outside gene matches: 7. The CDR3 loop reads CASRLDRGRSYEQYF. For the CDR3, the DNA is TGTGCCAGCAGACTCGACAGGGGACGCTCCTACGAGCAGTACTTC.

The V call is TRBV28, the J call TRBJ1-5; 7 nucleotides agree with TRBD1. The CDR3 runs to 15 residues. Germline assignment: CDR1 MDHEN and CDR2 SYDVKM. With V trimmed by 2 bases and J by 2 bases, 3 bases remained unmatched. The CDR3 is CASSLLGQGNQPQHF. CDR3 DNA sequence: TGTGCCAGCAGTTTACTAGGACAGGGCAATCAGCCCCAGCATTTT.

This rearrangement joins TRBV20-1 to TRBJ1-2; possible D gene TRBD1, 5 bases. This CDR3 is built from 10 residues. Per the germline V gene, CDR1 is DFQATT and CDR2 is SNEGSKA (reference sequence). CDR3 protein: CTWGAHGYTF. CDR3 sequence (DNA): TGCACCTGGGGCGCGCATGGCTACACCTTC.

The chain is built from TRBV4-2 and TRBJ1-2; TRBD1 aligns across 8 bases. With 4 bases clipped from V and 2 bases from J, the junction kept 3 bases outside the gene matches. There are 14 residues in the CDR3. CDR1 and CDR2 from the germline V gene are LGHNA and YNFKEQ. The CDR3 DNA reads TGTGCCAGCAGCCCCGGGACAGGCAACTATGGCTACACCTTC. Protein sequence: CASSPGTGNYGYTF.

The J gene is TRBJ1-2, the V gene TRBV29-1, with 7 bases fitting TRBD1. The CDR3 sequence is 13 residues long. Germline CDR1 and CDR2: SQVTM and ANQGSEA. V trimming: 6 bases; J trimming: 4 bases; junction bases outside the gene matches: 8. Written as DNA, the CDR3 is TGCAGCGTGAGAGCAGGGGGTCCCTATGGCTACACCTTC. Its translation is CSVRAGGPYGYTF.

The CDR3 coding sequence is TGTGCCAGCAAAAAAAGACAGGGGAGAGAAGAGACCCAGTACTTC. Its protein product is CASKKRQGREETQYF. The chain combines TRBV21-1 with TRBJ2-5; the table's D call, TRBD1, has no DNA check behind it. TRBV21-1 is described as a pseudogene. There are 15 residues in the CDR3.

The rearrangement joins TRBV10-3 to TRBJ1-4; D may be TRBD1 (6 bases). Germline V CDR1 and CDR2: ENHRY, SYGVKD. V was trimmed by 2 bases and J by 0 bases, leaving 7 bases between them. This CDR3 has 15 amino acids. DNA of the CDR3: TGTGCCATCAGTGAGGACAGGACAACTAATGAAAAACTGTTTTTT. It encodes CAISEDRTTNEKLFF.

J is TRBJ2-2 and V is TRBV2; D not certain. The V end was cut by 0 bases, the J end by 6 bases, with 5 bases between. CDR1 and CDR2 from the germline V gene are SNHLY and FYNNEI. The CDR3 extends over 13 amino acids. The CDR3 coding sequence is TGTGCCAGCAGTGAAGCAACGGCCGGGGAGCTGTTTTTT. Translating gives CASSEATAGELFF.

The chain recombines TRBV5-1 with TRBJ1-5; 10 nucleotides line up with TRBD1. Germline V gene lookup returns CDR1 SGHRS and CDR2 YFSETQ. The CDR3 totals 18 residues. The ends lost 4 bases at V and 4 bases at J; junction bases unmatched: 14. The CDR3 loop reads CASSLGQRQGANNQPQHF. The CDR3 DNA follows: TGCGCCAGCAGCCTTGGCCAAAGACAGGGGGCTAATAATCAGCCCCAGCATTTT.

The chain links TRBV2 to TRBJ1-6; D is possibly TRBD1 (5 bases). V was shortened by 1 base and J by 11 bases, with 15 bases between the two germline ends. The CDR3 covers 15 residues. Germline V gene sequence: CDR1 SNHLY, CDR2 FYNNEI. In DNA form, the CDR3 reads TGTGCCAGCAGTGAAGGGATCTCGGACAAGCCACCCCTCCACTTT. Encoded protein: CASSEGISDKPPLHF.

The chain combines TRBV7-2 with TRBJ2-5; TRBD2 agrees at 9 bases. Germline V gives CDR1 SGHTA, CDR2 FQGNSA. V dropped 5 bases and J dropped 5; count of bases not matched to a gene: 9. There are 15 residues in the CDR3. CDR3 DNA sequence: TGTGCCAGCAGCCTCCAGCGGGGGGATGGGGAGACCCAGTACTTC. Translated: CASSLQRGDGETQYF.

The V call is TRBV7-9, the J call TRBJ1-5; a weak D match, TRBD1 (5 bases). The CDR3 totals 12 residues. Trimming pared 5 bases from V and 10 bases from J, leaving 12 bases between. CDR1 is SEHNR, CDR2 FQNEAQ, per germline (reference sequence). In DNA, the CDR3 is TGTGCCAGCAGCCACGGGGGGAGTCCCCAGCATTTT. Its protein is CASSHGGSPQHF.

The chain uses TRBV30 and TRBJ2-7, with D maybe TRBD2 (6 bases). The CDR3 has 12 residues. V lost 3 bases to trimming and J lost 5 bases, with 11 bases between them. Germline CDR1 and CDR2: GTSNPN and SVGIG (reference sequence). DNA for the CDR3: TGTGCCTGGAGCGATGGGGGGAACGAGCAGTACTTC. Encoded protein: CAWSDGGNEQYF.

The V and J genes are TRBV6-5 and TRBJ2-7, with 7 nucleotides matching TRBD1. The trim removed 0 bases at V and 2 bases at J, leaving 7 bases unmatched. Germline CDR1 reads MNHEY; CDR2 reads SVGAGI. This CDR3 has 16 amino acids. The CDR3: CASSYSIATGTYEQYF. The CDR3 coding sequence is TGTGCCAGCAGTTACTCGATAGCGACAGGGACCTACGAGCAGTACTTC.